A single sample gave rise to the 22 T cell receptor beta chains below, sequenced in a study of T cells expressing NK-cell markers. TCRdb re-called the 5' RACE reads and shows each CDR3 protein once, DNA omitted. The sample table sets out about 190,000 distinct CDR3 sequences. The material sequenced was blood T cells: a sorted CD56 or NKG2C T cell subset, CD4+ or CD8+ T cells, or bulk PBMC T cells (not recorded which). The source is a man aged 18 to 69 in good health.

This CDR3 reads CACLQVLNTEAFF. The chain uses TRBV30 and TRBJ1-1; TCRdb gives TRBD1 as the D gene, but with no DNA this cannot be confirmed. The CDR3 runs 13 residues. The germline gives CDR1 GTSNPN, CDR2 SVGIG (reference sequence).

The CDR3 is CASSLGQRIEGGYTF. The V gene is TRBV7-2, the J gene TRBJ1-2; with no DNA, the TCRdb D assignment of TRBD1 cannot be verified. The CDR3 runs 15 residues. In germline, CDR1 is SGHTA, CDR2 FQGNSA.

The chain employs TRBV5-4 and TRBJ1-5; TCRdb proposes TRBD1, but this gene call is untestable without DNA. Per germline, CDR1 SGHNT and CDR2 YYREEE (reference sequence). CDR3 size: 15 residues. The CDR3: CASSPGTGHNQPQHF.

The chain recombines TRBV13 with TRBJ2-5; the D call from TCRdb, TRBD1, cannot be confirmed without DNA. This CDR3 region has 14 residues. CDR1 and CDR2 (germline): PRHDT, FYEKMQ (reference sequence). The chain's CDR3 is CASSEDRARETQYF.

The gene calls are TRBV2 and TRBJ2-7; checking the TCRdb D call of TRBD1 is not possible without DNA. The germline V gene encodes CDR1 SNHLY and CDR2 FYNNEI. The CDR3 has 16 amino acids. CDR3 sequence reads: CASSQTGTGVTYEQYF.

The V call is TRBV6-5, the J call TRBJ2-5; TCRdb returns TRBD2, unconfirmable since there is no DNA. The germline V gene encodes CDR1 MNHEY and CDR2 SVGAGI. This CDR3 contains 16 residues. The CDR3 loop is CASSYKAGGHYETQYF.

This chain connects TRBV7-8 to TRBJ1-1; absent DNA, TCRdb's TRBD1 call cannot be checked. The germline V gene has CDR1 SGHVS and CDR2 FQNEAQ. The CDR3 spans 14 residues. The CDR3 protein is CASRAGAADTEAFF.

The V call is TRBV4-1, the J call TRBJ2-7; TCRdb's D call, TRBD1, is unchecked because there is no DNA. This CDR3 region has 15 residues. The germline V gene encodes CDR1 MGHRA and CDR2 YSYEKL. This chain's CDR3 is CASSQGQTSSYEQYF.

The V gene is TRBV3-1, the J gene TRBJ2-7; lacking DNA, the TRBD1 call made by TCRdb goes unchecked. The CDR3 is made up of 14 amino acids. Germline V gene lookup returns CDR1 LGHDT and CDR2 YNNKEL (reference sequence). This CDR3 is CASSQGVMTYEQYF.

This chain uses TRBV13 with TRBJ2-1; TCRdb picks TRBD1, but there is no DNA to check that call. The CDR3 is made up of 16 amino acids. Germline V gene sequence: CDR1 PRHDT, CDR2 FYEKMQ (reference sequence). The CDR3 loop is CASSLGGESSYNEQFF.

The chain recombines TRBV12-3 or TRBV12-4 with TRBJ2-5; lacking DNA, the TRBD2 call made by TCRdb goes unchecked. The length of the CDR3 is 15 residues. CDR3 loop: CASSQVGGPQETQYF.

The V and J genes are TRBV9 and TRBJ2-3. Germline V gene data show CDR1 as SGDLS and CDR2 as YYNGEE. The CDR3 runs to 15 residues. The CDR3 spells CASSASGLSPDTQYF.

The CDR3: CASTKGPLPTEQYF. The chain recombines TRBV23-1 with TRBJ2-7; TCRdb selects TRBD1, and the lack of DNA leaves this call unchecked. TRBV23-1 falls under the ORF class, with uncertain function. The CDR3 runs to 14 residues.

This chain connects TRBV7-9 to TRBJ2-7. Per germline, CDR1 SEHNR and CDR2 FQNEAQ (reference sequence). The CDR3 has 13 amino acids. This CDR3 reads CASRKGSAYEQYF.

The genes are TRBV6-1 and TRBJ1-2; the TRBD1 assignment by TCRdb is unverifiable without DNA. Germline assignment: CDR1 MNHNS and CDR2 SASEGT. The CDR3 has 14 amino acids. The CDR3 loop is CASSGGTNWRGYTF.

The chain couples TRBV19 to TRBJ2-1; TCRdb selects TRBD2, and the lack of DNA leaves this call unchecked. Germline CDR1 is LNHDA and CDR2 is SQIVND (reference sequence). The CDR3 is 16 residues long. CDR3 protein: CASSGLAGALYNEQFF.

CDR3 in amino acids: CASSFQGGNIQYF. The chain couples TRBV12-3 or TRBV12-4 to TRBJ2-4; TCRdb designates TRBD1, a call that cannot be tested without DNA. This CDR3 is 13 amino acids long.

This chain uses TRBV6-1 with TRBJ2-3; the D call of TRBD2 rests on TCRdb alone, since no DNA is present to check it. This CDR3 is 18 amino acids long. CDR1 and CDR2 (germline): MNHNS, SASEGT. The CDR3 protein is CASRLGSGGGARTDTQYF.

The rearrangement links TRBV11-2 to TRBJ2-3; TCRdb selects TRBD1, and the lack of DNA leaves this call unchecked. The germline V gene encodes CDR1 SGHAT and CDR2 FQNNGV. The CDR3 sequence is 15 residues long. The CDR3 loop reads CASSLQGMFTDTQYF.

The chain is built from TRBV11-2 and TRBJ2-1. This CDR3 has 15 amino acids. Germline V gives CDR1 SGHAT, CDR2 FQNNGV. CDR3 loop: CASSLISVRGHEQFF.

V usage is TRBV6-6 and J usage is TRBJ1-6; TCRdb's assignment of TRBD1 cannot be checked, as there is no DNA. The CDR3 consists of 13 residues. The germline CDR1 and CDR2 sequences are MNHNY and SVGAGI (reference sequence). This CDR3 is CASRGEQGPPLHF.

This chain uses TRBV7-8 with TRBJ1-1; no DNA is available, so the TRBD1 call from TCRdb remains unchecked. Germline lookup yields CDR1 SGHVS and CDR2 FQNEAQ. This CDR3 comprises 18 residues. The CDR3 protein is CASSLGWAGAPSNTEAFF. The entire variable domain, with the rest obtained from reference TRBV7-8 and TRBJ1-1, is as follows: GAGVSQSPRYKVAKRGQDVALRCDPISGHVSLFWYQQALGQGPEFLTYFQNEAQLDKSGLPSDRFFAERPEGSVSTLKIQRTQQEDSAVYLCASSLGWAGAPSNTEAFFGQGTRLTVV.